These T cell receptor beta chains were read from a single sample in a study of blood T cell repertoires in COVID-19. Only in-frame clones appear in the TCRdb table, and some are missing; sequencing was by immunoSEQ multiplex PCR. The table includes about 48,000 clones, 90% detected once. The sequencing sample was made of peripheral blood. The receptors come from a man between 65 and 85 years old with acute or convalescent COVID-19. Each CDR3 is given with its conserved first and last residue. The D gene is left open where the match is weak. The listing skips clone size in some rows; elsewhere it reads once, few, many or a size class.

>TRBV7-2|TRBD1|TRBJ1-4|few
CASSLNPTGASNEKLFF
TGTGCCAGCAGCCTCAACCCTACAGGGGCCTCTAATGAAAAACTGTTTTTT
>TRBV2|TRBD1|TRBJ2-3|.
CASGGQGHDTQYF
TGTGCCAGCGGCGGACAGGGGCATGATACGCAGTATTTT
>TRBV9|TRBD1|TRBJ1-1|.
CASSVVGQEAFF
TGTGCCAGCAGCGTAGTGGGACAGGAAGCTTTCTTT
>TRBV25-1|.|TRBJ1-1|once
CASSEMGTMNTEAFF
TGTGCCAGCAGTGAAATGGGCACGATGAACACTGAAGCTTTCTTT
>TRBV4-2|TRBD1|TRBJ1-2|.
CASSQAGQTNYGYTF
TGTGCCAGCAGCCAAGCGGGACAGACTAACTATGGCTACACCTTC
>TRBV4-3|.|TRBJ1-2|.
CASSPGRALLGYTF
TGCGCCAGCAGCCCAGGGAGGGCGCTTCTAGGCTACACCTTC
>TRBV5-6|.|TRBJ1-2|.
CASSFIRGNYGYTF
TGTGCCAGCAGCTTCATTCGGGGAAACTATGGCTACACCTTC
>TRBV27|.|TRBJ2-7|.
CASSTRTAEQYF
TGTGCCAGCAGTACGAGGACAGCCGAGCAGTACTTC
>TRBV28|TRBD1|TRBJ2-7|.
CASGLGQLLRGQYF
TGTGCCAGCGGATTGGGACAGCTCCTACGAGGGCAGTACTTC
>TRBV2|TRBD1|TRBJ1-5|.
CASRAGTGVLFANQPQHF
TGTGCCAGCAGAGCCGGGACAGGGGTTCTTTTTGCGAATCAGCCCCAGCATTTT
>TRBV2|TRBD1|TRBJ1-2|.
CASSGQGVQLDYGYTF
TGTGCCAGCAGCGGACAGGGGGTACAGTTGGACTATGGCTACACCTTC
>TRBV2|.|TRBJ2-2|.
CASTKGLSTGELFF
TGTGCCAGTACCAAGGGGCTGTCTACCGGGGAGCTGTTTTTT
>TRBV27|TRBD2|TRBJ2-1|.
CASSLWQGAGPNEQFF
TGTGCCAGCAGTTTATGGCAGGGAGCGGGGCCTAATGAGCAGTTCTTC
>TRBV3-1/TRBV3-2|TRBD1|TRBJ1-1|.
CASSGHRGVDTEAFF
TGTGCCAGCAGCGGCCACAGGGGTGTCGACACTGAAGCTTTCTTT
>TRBV5-1|TRBD1|TRBJ2-1|.
CASSFGTGGLEQFF
TGCGCCAGCAGCTTCGGGACAGGGGGCCTTGAGCAGTTCTTC
>TRBV19|TRBD1|TRBJ1-5|.
CASSIWDRGNQPQHF
TGTGCCAGTAGTATATGGGACAGGGGGAATCAGCCCCAGCATTTT
>TRBV23-1|TRBD1|TRBJ1-6|.
CASSRYWGQGAWNSPLHF
TGCGCCAGCAGTCGCTACTGGGGACAGGGGGCTTGGAATTCACCCCTCCACTTT
>TRBV5-1|.|TRBJ2-2|.
CASSLVQGNTGELFF
TGCGCCAGCAGCTTGGTCCAGGGTAACACCGGGGAGCTGTTTTTT
>TRBV7-9|.|TRBJ1-4|.
CASSVKTGFDEKLFF
TGTGCCAGCAGCGTAAAAACAGGTTTTGATGAAAAACTGTTTTTT
>TRBV28|TRBD2|TRBJ2-5|.
CASTESRLAGTEETQYF
TGTGCCAGCACCGAAAGTCGACTAGCGGGAACCGAAGAGACCCAGTACTTC
>TRBV19|TRBD2|TRBJ2-2|.
CASEAGTSTGELFF
TGTGCCAGTGAGGCCGGGACTAGTACCGGGGAGCTGTTTTTT
>TRBV7-2|.|TRBJ1-6|.
CASSLYGGDSPLHF
TGTGCCAGCAGCTTATATGGGGGGGATTCACCCCTCCACTTT
>TRBV30|.|TRBJ1-1|.
CAWSPLTTGTEAFF
TGTGCCTGGAGTCCCCTCACGACGGGGACTGAAGCTTTCTTT
>TRBV18|TRBD1|TRBJ1-1|.
CASSPQGGLNTEAFF
TGTGCCAGCTCACCCCAGGGGGGCCTGAACACTGAAGCTTTCTTT
>TRBV7-2|TRBD1|TRBJ1-1|.
CASSFRTGLSNTEAFF
TGTGCCAGCAGCTTTCGGACAGGCCTCTCGAACACTGAAGCTTTCTTT
>TRBV29-1|TRBD1|TRBJ1-1|.
CSVVPGQGSAEAFF
TGCAGCGTTGTCCCCGGACAGGGGTCAGCTGAAGCTTTCTTT
>TRBV28|.|TRBJ1-2|.
CASRNHPGVASNYGYTF
TGTGCCAGCAGGAACCACCCCGGGGTGGCTAGTAACTATGGCTACACCTTC
>TRBV6-1|.|TRBJ1-2|.
CASSEARAKYGYTF
TGTGCCAGCAGTGAGGCCAGGGCGAAGTATGGCTACACCTTC
>TRBV6-5|TRBD1|TRBJ1-6|.
CASSSDRAYSPLHF
TGTGCCAGCAGTTCAGACAGGGCCTATTCACCCCTCCACTTT
>TRBV7-2|TRBD1|TRBJ1-6|.
CASSEQGAGYNSPLHF
TGTGCCAGCAGCGAACAGGGGGCAGGTTATAATTCACCCCTCCACTTT
>TRBV11-2|.|TRBJ1-1|.
CASSLGLGGFEAFF
TGTGCCAGCAGCTTAGGTCTGGGGGGTTTTGAAGCTTTCTTT
>TRBV5-6|TRBD1|TRBJ1-2|.
CASSSPGGISYGYTF
TGTGCCAGCAGCTCGCCAGGGGGAATTAGCTATGGCTACACCTTC
>TRBV24-1|.|TRBJ2-1|.
CATSDLTAEQFF
TGTGCCACCAGTGATTTGACAGCAGAGCAGTTCTTC
>TRBV3-1/TRBV3-2|.|TRBJ2-7|.
CASSQESVGTRRPEQYF
TGTGCCAGCAGCCAAGAATCAGTTGGGACACGACGCCCAGAGCAGTACTTC
>TRBV4-1|.|TRBJ1-3|.
CASSQDPGPTGGNTIYF
TGCGCCAGCAGCCAAGACCCCGGGCCCACGGGAGGAAACACCATATATTTT
>TRBV18|.|TRBJ1-2|.
CASSPTVVYGYTF
TGTGCCAGCTCACCTACAGTAGTCTATGGCTACACCTTC
>TRBV5-6|.|TRBJ1-2|once
CASSLERYGYTF
TGTGCCAGCAGCCTCGAGCGTTATGGCTACACCTTC
>TRBV5-4|.|TRBJ2-3|few
CASSLAVYRADTQYF
TGTGCCAGCAGCTTGGCCGTGTACCGGGCAGATACGCAGTATTTT
>TRBV4-3|.|TRBJ1-3|.
CASSQGNSHGNTIYF
TGCGCCAGCAGCCAAGGGAACAGCCATGGAAACACCATATATTTT
>TRBV7-9|.|TRBJ1-1|.
CASSLEEDLNTEAFF
TGTGCCAGCAGCTTAGAGGAGGACCTGAACACTGAAGCTTTCTTT
>TRBV13|TRBD1|TRBJ2-1|.
CASSSGQGSYNEQFF
TGTGCCAGCAGCTCGGGACAGGGATCCTACAATGAGCAGTTCTTC
>TRBV7-9|TRBD1|TRBJ2-1|once
CASSFTGGSYNEQFF
TGTGCCAGCAGCTTCACAGGGGGCTCCTACAATGAGCAGTTCTTC
>TRBV21-1|.|TRBJ1-3|.
CASSNKRQGGSNSGNTIYF
TGTGCCAGCAGCAATAAGAGACAGGGAGGATCAAACTCTGGAAACACCATATATTTT
>TRBV30|.|TRBJ1-3|.
CAWEISGISGNTIYF
TGTGCCTGGGAGATTTCAGGGATCTCTGGAAACACCATATATTTT
>TRBV19|TRBD1|TRBJ2-2|.
CASSRQGRLMGELFF
TGTGCCAGTAGCAGACAGGGGCGGTTGATGGGGGAGCTGTTTTTT
>TRBV3-1/TRBV3-2|TRBD1|TRBJ2-3|.
CASSQFGTGHTDTQYF
TGTGCCAGCAGCCAATTCGGGACAGGTCACACAGATACGCAGTATTTT